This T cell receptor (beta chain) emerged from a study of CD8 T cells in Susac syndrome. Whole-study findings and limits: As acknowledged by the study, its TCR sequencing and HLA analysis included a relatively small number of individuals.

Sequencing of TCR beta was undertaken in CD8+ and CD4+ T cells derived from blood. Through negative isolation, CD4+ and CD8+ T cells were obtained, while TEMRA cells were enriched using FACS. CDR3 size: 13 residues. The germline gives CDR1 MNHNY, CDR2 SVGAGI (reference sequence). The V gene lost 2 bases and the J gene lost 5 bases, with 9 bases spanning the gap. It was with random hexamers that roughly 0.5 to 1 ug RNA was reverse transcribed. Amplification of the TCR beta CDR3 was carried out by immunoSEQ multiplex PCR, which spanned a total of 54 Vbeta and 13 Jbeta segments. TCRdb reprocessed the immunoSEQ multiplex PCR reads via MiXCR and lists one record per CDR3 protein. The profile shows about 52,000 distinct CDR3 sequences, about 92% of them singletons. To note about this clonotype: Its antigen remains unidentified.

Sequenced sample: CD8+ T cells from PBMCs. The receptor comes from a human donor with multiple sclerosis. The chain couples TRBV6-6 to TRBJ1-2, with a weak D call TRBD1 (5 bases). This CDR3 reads CASSYIGVYGYTF. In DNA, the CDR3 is TGTGCCAGCAGTTACATAGGGGTTTATGGCTACACCTTC.